A selection of T cell receptor beta chains follows, all from one sample in a study of blood T cell repertoires in COVID-19. Method: immunoSEQ multiplex PCR; TCRdb's copy keeps in-frame clones and lacks some. The table shows 280,000 or so clones, with 88% occurring only once. Material: peripheral blood. The receptors were gathered from a young man with active or convalescent COVID-19. CDR3s include the opening cysteine and the closing phenylalanine or tryptophan. D genes are given only for firm matches. The size of a clone is reported for some rows only, either as once, few or many, or as a class for expanded clones.

V gene	clone size	J gene	D gene	CDR3 protein	CDR3 DNA
TRBV7-3	once	TRBJ2-1	TRBD2	CASSWTSGDSYNEQFF	TGTGCCAGCAGCTGGACTAGCGGGGACAGCTACAATGAGCAGTTCTTC
TRBV15	-	TRBJ1-2	-	CATSRDRSSNYGYTF	TGTGCCACCAGCAGAGATCGTAGCAGTAACTATGGCTACACCTTC
TRBV13	-	TRBJ1-2	-	CASSSAEGHYGYTF	TGTGCCAGCAGCTCGGCGGAGGGGCACTATGGCTACACCTTC
TRBV2	-	TRBJ2-5	-	CASSEKWGLGETQYF	TGTGCCAGCAGTGAAAAGTGGGGGCTAGGAGAGACCCAGTACTTC
TRBV4-3	-	TRBJ1-1	-	CASSQVGGANTEAFF	TGCGCCAGCAGCCAAGTTGGGGGGGCGAACACTGAAGCTTTCTTT
TRBV7-8	-	TRBJ2-3	TRBD2	CASTYKIAGATDTQYF	TGTGCCAGCACATACAAGATAGCGGGGGCAACAGATACGCAGTATTTT
TRBV11-3	-	TRBJ2-7	TRBD1	CASSPGQEKGEQYF	TGTGCCAGCAGCCCGGGACAGGAGAAGGGTGAGCAGTACTTC
TRBV28	-	TRBJ1-2	-	CASSLVSAEGPNYGYTF	TGTGCCAGCAGTTTAGTGTCAGCGGAGGGTCCTAACTATGGCTACACCTTC
TRBV27	-	TRBJ2-6	-	CASSLGQPDSGANVLTF	TGTGCCAGCAGTTTAGGGCAGCCAGACTCTGGGGCCAACGTCCTGACTTTC
TRBV2	-	TRBJ1-5	-	CASSPSQGGGNQPQHF	TGTGCCAGCAGTCCCTCTCAGGGTGGAGGCAATCAGCCCCAGCATTTT
TRBV3-1/TRBV3-2	-	TRBJ1-2	TRBD1	CASSHPQGEVYGYTF	TGTGCCAGCAGTCATCCGCAGGGGGAAGTCTATGGCTACACCTTC
TRBV5-1	-	TRBJ2-2	TRBD1	CASSFGTGGPGELFF	TGCGCCAGCAGCTTCGGGACAGGGGGCCCCGGGGAGCTGTTTTTT
TRBV5-1	-	TRBJ2-1	-	CASSWVGPQGLQFF	TGCGCCAGCAGCTGGGTCGGTCCACAGGGCCTACAGTTCTTC
TRBV25-1	-	TRBJ1-2	TRBD1	CASSDGQGDGYTF	TGTGCCAGCAGTGACGGACAGGGTGATGGCTACACCTTC
TRBV5-1	-	TRBJ2-3	TRBD2	CASSLSQAGGTDTQYF	TGCGCCAGCAGCTTGTCACAGGCGGGGGGCACCGATACGCAGTATTTT
TRBV10-3	-	TRBJ2-7	-	CAISELRAASYEQYF	TGTGCCATCAGTGAGTTGAGGGCAGCCTCCTACGAGCAGTACTTC
TRBV6-2/TRBV6-3	-	TRBJ1-2	TRBD1	CASSVKTTGRSGYTF	TGTGCCAGCAGTGTTAAGACGACAGGGCGCTCTGGCTACACCTTC
TRBV11-3	-	TRBJ1-1	TRBD1	CASSLGQGGGNTEAFF	TGTGCCAGCAGCTTAGGACAGGGAGGAGGGAACACTGAAGCTTTCTTT
TRBV4-1	few	TRBJ2-3	TRBD2	CASSRVAGRPGADTQYF	TGCGCCAGCAGCCGAGTAGCGGGGAGGCCAGGCGCAGATACGCAGTATTTT
TRBV20-1	once	TRBJ2-4	TRBD2	CSARGLAGGRGNIQYF	TGCAGTGCTCGTGGACTAGCGGGGGGGCGAGGGAACATTCAGTACTTC
TRBV19	-	TRBJ1-4	TRBD1	CASSLRTGVFEKLFF	TGTGCCAGTAGTCTCAGGACAGGAGTTTTTGAAAAACTGTTTTTT
TRBV5-8	-	TRBJ1-1	-	CASSLDQGPMLTEAFF	TGTGCCAGCAGCTTGGATCAGGGGCCAATGTTGACTGAAGCTTTCTTT
TRBV13	-	TRBJ1-4	TRBD1	CASSHRDSHEKLFF	TGTGCCAGCAGCCACCGGGACAGCCACGAAAAACTGTTTTTT
TRBV7-9	-	TRBJ1-2	-	CASKTDSSLSPEGYTF	TGTGCCAGCAAAACTGACAGCAGCTTATCCCCGGAAGGCTACACCTTC
TRBV10-3	-	TRBJ2-7	-	CAISESGQGISHEQYF	TGTGCCATCAGTGAGTCGGGCCAGGGCATTTCCCACGAGCAGTACTTC
TRBV4-1	-	TRBJ1-3	TRBD1	CASSQGDRGRVTIYF	TGCGCCAGCAGCCAAGGTGACAGGGGGCGAGTCACCATATATTTT
TRBV10-3	-	TRBJ2-4	TRBD1	CAISESTGGENIQYF	TGTGCCATCAGTGAGTCAACAGGGGGCGAAAACATTCAGTACTTC
TRBV27	-	TRBJ1-2	-	CASSLSQQGLYGYTF	TGTGCCAGCAGCCTAAGTCAGCAGGGACTCTATGGCTACACCTTC
TRBV10-3	-	TRBJ1-4	TRBD1	CAISERGTAEKLFF	TGTGCCATCAGTGAGAGGGGGACAGCTGAAAAACTGTTTTTT
TRBV6-5	many	TRBJ1-4	-	CASREWGGDEKLFF	TGTGCCAGCAGGGAGTGGGGAGGAGATGAAAAACTGTTTTTT
TRBV27	-	TRBJ2-3	TRBD2	CASSPLAGGTDTQYF	TGTGCCAGCAGTCCACTAGCGGGGGGCACAGATACGCAGTATTTT
TRBV4-1	once	TRBJ1-2	-	CASSPDGGLFYYGYTF	TGCGCCAGCAGCCCGGACGGGGGACTTTTTTACTATGGCTACACCTTC
TRBV3-1/TRBV3-2	-	TRBJ1-1	-	CASSRTLSTEAFF	TGTGCCAGCAGCCGAACACTAAGCACTGAAGCTTTCTTT
TRBV7-9	-	TRBJ1-1	TRBD1	CASRSRTGNTEAFF	TGTGCCAGCAGGTCTAGGACAGGGAACACTGAAGCTTTCTTT
TRBV7-2	-	TRBJ2-3	TRBD2	CASSLNKWRQRGGSDTQYF	TGTGCCAGCAGCTTAAATAAATGGAGGCAGCGGGGGGGGTCAGATACGCAGTATTTT
TRBV11-2	-	TRBJ1-3	-	CASSLVSSGNTIYF	TGTGCCAGCAGCTTAGTCAGCTCTGGAAACACCATATATTTT
TRBV19	-	TRBJ1-2	-	CASSEGQRLGYTF	TGTGCCAGTAGTGAAGGACAGAGGCTTGGCTACACCTTC
TRBV3-1/TRBV3-2	-	TRBJ1-5	-	CASSQGTSVNQPQHF	TGTGCCAGCAGCCAAGGTACGTCGGTCAATCAGCCCCAGCATTTT
TRBV5-1	-	TRBJ1-1	TRBD1	CASSSAEGAAEAFF	TGCGCCAGCAGCTCCGCCGAGGGGGCGGCTGAAGCTTTCTTT
TRBV7-2	-	TRBJ1-3	-	CASSLGPIHSGNTIYF	TGTGCCAGCAGCTTAGGGCCGATCCACTCTGGAAACACCATATATTTT
TRBV7-9	-	TRBJ1-4	-	CASSQPRGQVEKLFF	TGTGCCAGCAGCCAACCAAGAGGTCAAGTTGAAAAACTGTTTTTT
TRBV7-7	-	TRBJ2-1	TRBD2	CASSLVGGGYNEQFF	TGTGCCAGCAGCTTAGTGGGCGGGGGATACAATGAGCAGTTCTTC
TRBV10-1	-	TRBJ1-2	TRBD1	CASRDRGYYGYTF	TGCGCCAGCAGAGACAGGGGCTACTATGGCTACACCTTC
TRBV10-1	-	TRBJ1-2	-	CASSETGSYGYTF	TGCGCCAGCAGTGAAACGGGAAGCTATGGCTACACCTTC
TRBV27	-	TRBJ1-2	TRBD1	CASTRTGGADGYTF	TGTGCCAGCACCAGGACAGGGGGGGCCGATGGCTACACCTTC
TRBV6-1	-	TRBJ1-5	TRBD1	CASSEGTGPNQPQHF	TGTGCCAGCAGTGAGGGGACAGGGCCCAATCAGCCCCAGCATTTT
TRBV20-1	-	TRBJ2-3	TRBD2	CSARLADTQYF	TGCAGTGCTCGACTAGCGGATACGCAGTATTTT
TRBV5-6	-	TRBJ1-1	-	CASSFGDTEAFF	TGTGCCAGCAGCTTCGGAGATACTGAAGCTTTCTTT
TRBV4-1	-	TRBJ1-1	-	CASSQDETETNTEAFF	TGCGCCAGCAGCCAAGATGAGACAGAGACGAACACTGAAGCTTTCTTT
TRBV28	-	TRBJ1-4	-	CASSPRGAGGNEKLFF	TGTGCCAGCAGTCCCCGGGGGGCTGGGGGTAATGAAAAACTGTTTTTT
TRBV6-5	-	TRBJ2-7	TRBD2	CASSYSRGGYEQYF	TGTGCCAGCAGTTACTCTCGGGGGGGCTACGAGCAGTACTTC